The clone carrying this T cell receptor (beta chain) has just a few counts. The record originates from a study of blood T cell repertoires in COVID-19. Overall study context: Acute and convalescent COVID-19 specimens originated in the United States, Italy and Spain.

In the authors' workflow: Reference gene primers were amplified, and this amplification served to estimate nucleated cell counts. The assay was immunoSEQ multiplex PCR, and TCRdb's table has in-frame clones only and misses some. That table gives V, J and clone size, and the DNA gave D and trimming. The sample lists some 110,000 clones, roughly 80% seen once, with roughly 7.9% in the top ten. The CDR3 length is 16 residues. The V gene end was trimmed by 0 bases and the J gene end by 0 bases; junction bases not matched to a gene: 5. Germline loops: CDR1 LGHNA, CDR2 YNFKEQ. The sequenced sample was peripheral blood. The rearrangement joins TRBV4-2 to TRBJ2-7, with 7 positions matching TRBD1. The TCR was taken from an older man with acute or convalescent COVID-19. The CDR3 protein is CASSQDEAGGSYEQYF. CDR3 nucleotide sequence: TGTGCCAGCAGCCAAGATGAGGCAGGGGGCTCCTACGAGCAGTACTTC.